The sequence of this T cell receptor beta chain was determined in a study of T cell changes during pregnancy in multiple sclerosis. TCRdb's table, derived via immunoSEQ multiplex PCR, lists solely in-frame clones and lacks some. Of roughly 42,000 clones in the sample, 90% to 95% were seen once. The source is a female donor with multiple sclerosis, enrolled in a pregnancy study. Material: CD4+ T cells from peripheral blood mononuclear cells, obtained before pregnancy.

The DNA for the CDR3 is TGTGCCAGCAGGTCAACAGGGGACTATGGCTACACCTTC. Translation gives CASRSTGDYGYTF. The chain links TRBV6-1 to TRBJ1-2; 7 nucleotides match TRBD1. This CDR3 is 13 amino acids long. The V and J ends lost 6 bases and 3 bases, in that order; junction bases with no gene match: 4. The germline gives CDR1 MNHNS, CDR2 SASEGT.